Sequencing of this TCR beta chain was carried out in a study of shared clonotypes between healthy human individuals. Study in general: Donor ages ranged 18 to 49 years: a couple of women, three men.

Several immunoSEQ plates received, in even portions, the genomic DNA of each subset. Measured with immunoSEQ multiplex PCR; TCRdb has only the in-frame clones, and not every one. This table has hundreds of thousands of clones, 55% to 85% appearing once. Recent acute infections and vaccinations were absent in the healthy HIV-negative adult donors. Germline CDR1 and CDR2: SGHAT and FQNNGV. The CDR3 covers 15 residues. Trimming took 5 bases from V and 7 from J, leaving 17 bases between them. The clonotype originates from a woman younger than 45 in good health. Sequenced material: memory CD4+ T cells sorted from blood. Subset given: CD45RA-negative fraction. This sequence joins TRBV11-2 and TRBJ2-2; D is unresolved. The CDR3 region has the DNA TGTGCCAGCAGCGTCTCTAGTGGGGTCGGCGGGGAGCTGTTTTTT. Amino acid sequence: CASSVSSGVGGELFF. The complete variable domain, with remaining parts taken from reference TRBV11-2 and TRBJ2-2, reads EAGVAQSPRYKIIEKRQSVAFWCNPISGHATLYWYQQILGQGPKLLIQFQNNGVVDDSQLPKDRFSAERLKGVDSTLKIQPAKLEDSAVYLCASSVSSGVGGELFFGEGSRLTVL.